Listed below are T cell receptor beta chains from one sample, sequenced in a study of control samples from healthy donors and cancer patients. TCRdb keeps only in-frame clones here, not all; method: immunoSEQ multiplex PCR. The top ten hold around 4.2% of the sample, which has roughly 60,000 clones, around 95% seen once. The sequenced sample consisted of blood. The source of these receptors is a young man in good health. Both conserved end residues are part of each CDR3.

v_gene: TRBV11-2
j_gene: TRBJ1-6
CDR3aa: CASSVDSYNSPLHF

v_gene: TRBV6-4
j_gene: TRBJ1-3
CDR3aa: CASKPWALGNTIYF

v_gene: TRBV7-3
j_gene: TRBJ1-1
CDR3aa: CASSLDRTNTEAFF

v_gene: TRBV28
j_gene: TRBJ2-3
CDR3aa: CASSLGGLAGHNTQYF

v_gene: TRBV7-9
j_gene: TRBJ2-1
CDR3aa: CASSPYNEQFF

v_gene: TRBV9
j_gene: TRBJ2-1
CDR3aa: CASSIGTSGYNEQFF

v_gene: TRBV6-4
j_gene: TRBJ2-3
CDR3aa: CASSDSRGPGADTQYF

v_gene: TRBV7-8
j_gene: TRBJ2-7
CDR3aa: CASSPGTGGREQYF

v_gene: TRBV19
j_gene: TRBJ2-7
CDR3aa: CASSIAGTGAYEQYF

v_gene: TRBV7-3
j_gene: TRBJ1-1
CDR3aa: CASSPGQRVMNTEAFF